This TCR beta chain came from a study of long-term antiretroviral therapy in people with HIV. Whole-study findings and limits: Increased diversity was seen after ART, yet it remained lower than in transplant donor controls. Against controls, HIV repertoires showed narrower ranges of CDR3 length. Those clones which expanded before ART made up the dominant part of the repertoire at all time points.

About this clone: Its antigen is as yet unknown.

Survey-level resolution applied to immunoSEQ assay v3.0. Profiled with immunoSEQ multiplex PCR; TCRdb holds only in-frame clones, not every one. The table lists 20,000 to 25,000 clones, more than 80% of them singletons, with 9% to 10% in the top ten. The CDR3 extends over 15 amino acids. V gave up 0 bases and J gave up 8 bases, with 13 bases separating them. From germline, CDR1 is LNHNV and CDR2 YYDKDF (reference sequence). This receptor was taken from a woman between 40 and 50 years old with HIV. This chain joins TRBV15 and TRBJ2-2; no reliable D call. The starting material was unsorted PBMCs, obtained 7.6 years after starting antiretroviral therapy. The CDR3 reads CATSRDRSRSGELFF. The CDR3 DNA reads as TGTGCCACCAGCAGAGATCGAAGCAGGTCTGGGGAGCTGTTTTTT.